These 5 T cell receptor beta chains came from one sample sequenced in a study of a mutant IDH1 vaccine in newly diagnosed glioma. These TCRs are of unknown antigen specificity. Time point described: week 5, during vaccination. Vaccination used 300 ug of mutant IDH1 20-mer peptide per dose, with topical imiquimod. Only in-frame clones appear in the TCRdb table, and some are missing; sequencing was by immunoSEQ multiplex PCR. The sample lists about 25,000 clones, about three quarters occurring once. This material consisted of PBMCs, taken from a glioma patient whose treatment included an IDH1 peptide vaccine. The receptor set was obtained from a man in his forties with glioma.

The chain links TRBV4-1 to TRBJ2-2, with TRBD2 matching 11 bases. V lost 0 bases and J lost 1; bases outside the gene matches: 13. CDR3 length equals 21 residues. Germline CDR1 is MGHRA and CDR2 is YSYEKL. The CDR3 region is CASSQDRLAGILKENTGELFF. The CDR3, as DNA: TGCGCCAGCAGCCAAGATCGACTAGCGGGGATACTTAAGGAGAACACCGGGGAGCTGTTTTTT.

This clone is classed as medium-sized (0.01 to 0.1%). The V and J genes are TRBV7-9 and TRBJ2-1; D unresolved. The CDR3 has 12 amino acids. Trimming pared 7 bases from V and 10 bases from J, leaving 14 bases between. Germline values: CDR1 SEHNR, CDR2 FQNEAQ (reference sequence). CDR3 amino acids: CASTHKTGEQFF. The CDR3 bases are TGTGCCAGCACCCATAAGACTGGGGAGCAGTTCTTC.

The chain employs TRBV27 and TRBJ2-4, with 9 bases matching TRBD1. V trimming: 6 bases; J trimming: 7 bases; junction bases outside the gene matches: 1. CDR1 and CDR2 from the germline V gene are MNHEY and SMNVEV (reference sequence). The CDR3 length is 12 residues. DNA for the CDR3: TGTGCCAGCAGAGGACAGGGGAACATTCAGTACTTC. Its translation: CASRGQGNIQYF.

V and J are TRBV4-1 and TRBJ2-4; D not resolved. The CDR3 consists of 15 residues. V was clipped by 2 bases and J by 0 bases, with 8 bases between them. In germline, CDR1 is MGHRA, CDR2 YSYEKL. The CDR3 spells CASSQMDRAKNIQYF. The DNA of the CDR3 is TGCGCCAGCAGCCAAATGGATCGAGCCAAAAACATTCAGTACTTC.

CDR3 in DNA: TGCGCCAGCAGCGAGACAAACAGGGGGGGTCGCACTGAAGCTTTCTTT. It yields the protein CASSETNRGGRTEAFF. This chain joins TRBV10-2 and TRBJ1-1, with TRBD1 identical over 8 bases. The CDR3 runs 16 residues. Germline-derived CDR1 and CDR2 are WSHSY and SAAADI. The ends lost 6 bases at V and 4 bases at J; junction bases unmatched: 13.